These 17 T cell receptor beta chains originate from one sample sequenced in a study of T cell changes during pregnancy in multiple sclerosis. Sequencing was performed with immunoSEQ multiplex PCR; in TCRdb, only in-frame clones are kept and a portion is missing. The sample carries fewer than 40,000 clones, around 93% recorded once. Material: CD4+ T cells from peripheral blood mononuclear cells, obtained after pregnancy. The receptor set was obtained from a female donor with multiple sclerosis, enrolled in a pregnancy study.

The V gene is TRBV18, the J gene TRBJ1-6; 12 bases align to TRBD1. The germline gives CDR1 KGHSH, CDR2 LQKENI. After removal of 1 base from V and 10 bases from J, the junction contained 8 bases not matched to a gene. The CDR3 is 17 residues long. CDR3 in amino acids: CASSPRAGQGAGSPLHF. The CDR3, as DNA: TGTGCCAGCTCACCACGAGCGGGACAGGGGGCTGGATCACCCCTCCACTTT.

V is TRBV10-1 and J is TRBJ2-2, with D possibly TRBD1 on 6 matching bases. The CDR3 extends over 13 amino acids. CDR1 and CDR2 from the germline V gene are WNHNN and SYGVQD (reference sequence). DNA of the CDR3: TGCGCGTCCGGGACAAGGAACACCGGGGAGCTGTTTTTT. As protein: CASGTRNTGELFF.

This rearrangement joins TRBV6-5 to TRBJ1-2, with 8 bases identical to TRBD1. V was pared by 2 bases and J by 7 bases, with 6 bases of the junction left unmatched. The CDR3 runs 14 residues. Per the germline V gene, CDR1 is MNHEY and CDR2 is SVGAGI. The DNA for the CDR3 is TGTGCCAGCAGTTACAGTACAGGGGGTGTTGGCTACACCTTC. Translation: CASSYSTGGVGYTF.

The CDR3 coding sequence is TGTGCCAGCAGCATAGGGGCTAACACTGAAGCTTTCTTT. Translated: CASSIGANTEAFF. The chain is built from TRBV7-2 and TRBJ1-1; D is possibly TRBD1 (5 bases). In germline, CDR1 is SGHTA, CDR2 FQGNSA. The CDR3 runs to 13 residues. The V gene lost 5 bases and the J gene lost 2 bases, with 9 bases spanning the gap.

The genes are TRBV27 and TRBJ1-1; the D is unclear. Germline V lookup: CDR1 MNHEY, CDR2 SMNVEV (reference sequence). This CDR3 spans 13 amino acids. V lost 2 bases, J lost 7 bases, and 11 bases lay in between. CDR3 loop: CASSLRGLGEAFF. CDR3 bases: TGTGCCAGCAGTTTACGCGGGTTGGGTGAAGCTTTCTTT.

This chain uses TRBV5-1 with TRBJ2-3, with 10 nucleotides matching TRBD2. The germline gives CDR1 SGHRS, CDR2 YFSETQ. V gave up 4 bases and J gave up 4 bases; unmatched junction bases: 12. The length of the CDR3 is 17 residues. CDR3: CASSKLFSGGAADTQYF. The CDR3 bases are TGCGCCAGCAGCAAACTATTCAGCGGGGGGGCGGCAGATACGCAGTATTTT.

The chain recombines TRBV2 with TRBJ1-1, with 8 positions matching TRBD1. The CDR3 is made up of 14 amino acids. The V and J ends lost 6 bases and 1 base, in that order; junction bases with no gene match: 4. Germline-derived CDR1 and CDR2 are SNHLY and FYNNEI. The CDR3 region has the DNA TGTGCCAGCAGCAGGACAGGGCGGAACACTGAAGCTTTCTTT. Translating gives CASSRTGRNTEAFF.

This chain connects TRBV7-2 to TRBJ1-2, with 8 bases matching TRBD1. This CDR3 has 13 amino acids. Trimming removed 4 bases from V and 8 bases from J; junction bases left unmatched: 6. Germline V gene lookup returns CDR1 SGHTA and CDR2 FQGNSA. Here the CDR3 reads CASSSRTGRGYTF. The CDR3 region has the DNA TGTGCCAGCAGCTCCCGGACAGGGCGCGGCTACACCTTC.

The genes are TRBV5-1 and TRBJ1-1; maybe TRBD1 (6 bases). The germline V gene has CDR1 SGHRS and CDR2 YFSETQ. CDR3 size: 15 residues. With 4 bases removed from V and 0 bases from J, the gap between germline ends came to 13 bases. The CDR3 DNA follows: TGCGCCAGCAGCGTCGGACAGTCAATGAACACTGAAGCTTTCTTT. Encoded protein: CASSVGQSMNTEAFF. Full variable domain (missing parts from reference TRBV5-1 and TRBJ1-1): KAGVTQTPRYLIKTRGQQVTLSCSPISGHRSVSWYQQTPGQGLQFLFEYFSETQRNKGNFPGRFSGRQFSNSRSEMNVSTLELGDSALYLCASSVGQSMNTEAFFGQGTRLTVV.

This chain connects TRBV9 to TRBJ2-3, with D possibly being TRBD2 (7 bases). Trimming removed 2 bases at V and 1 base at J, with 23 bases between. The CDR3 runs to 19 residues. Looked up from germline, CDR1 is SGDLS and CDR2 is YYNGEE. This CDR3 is CASSVSSTGPGGRTDTQYF. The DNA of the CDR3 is TGTGCCAGCAGCGTTTCCAGTACCGGGCCCGGGGGGCGCACAGATACGCAGTATTTT.

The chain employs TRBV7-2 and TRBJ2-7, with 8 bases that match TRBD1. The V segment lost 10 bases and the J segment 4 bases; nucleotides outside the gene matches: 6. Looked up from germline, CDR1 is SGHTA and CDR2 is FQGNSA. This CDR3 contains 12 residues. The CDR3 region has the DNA TGTGCCACCAGGGGGCTTGGATACGAGCAGTACTTC. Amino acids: CATRGLGYEQYF.

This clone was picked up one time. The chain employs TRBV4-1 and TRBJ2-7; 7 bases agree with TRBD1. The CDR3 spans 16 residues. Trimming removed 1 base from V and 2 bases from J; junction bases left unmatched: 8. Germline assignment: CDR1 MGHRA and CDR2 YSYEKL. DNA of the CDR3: TGCGCCAGCAGCCAAGTCCAAAGGGGGCATACCTACGAGCAGTACTTC. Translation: CASSQVQRGHTYEQYF.

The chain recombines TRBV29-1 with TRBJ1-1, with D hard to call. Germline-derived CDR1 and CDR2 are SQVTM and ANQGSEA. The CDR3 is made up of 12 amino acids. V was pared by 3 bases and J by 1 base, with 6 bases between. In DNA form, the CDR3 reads TGCAGCGTTGACGCAGGGAACACTGAAGCTTTCTTT. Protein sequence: CSVDAGNTEAFF.

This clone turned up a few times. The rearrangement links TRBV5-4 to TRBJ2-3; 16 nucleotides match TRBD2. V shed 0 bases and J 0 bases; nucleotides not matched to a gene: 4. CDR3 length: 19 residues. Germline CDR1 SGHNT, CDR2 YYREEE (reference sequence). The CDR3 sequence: CASSLEGLAGGFSTDTQYF. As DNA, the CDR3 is TGTGCCAGCAGCTTGGAGGGACTAGCGGGGGGGTTTAGCACAGATACGCAGTATTTT.

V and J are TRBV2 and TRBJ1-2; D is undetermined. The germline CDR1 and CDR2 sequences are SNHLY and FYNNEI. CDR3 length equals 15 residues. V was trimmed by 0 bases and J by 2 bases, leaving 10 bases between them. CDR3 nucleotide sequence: TGTGCCAGCAGTGAAGCGCCTTCGGGAAACTATGGCTACACCTTC. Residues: CASSEAPSGNYGYTF.

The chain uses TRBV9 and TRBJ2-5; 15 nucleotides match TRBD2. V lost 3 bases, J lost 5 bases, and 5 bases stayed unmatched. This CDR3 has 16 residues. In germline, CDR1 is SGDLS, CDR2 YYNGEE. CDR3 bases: TGTGCCAGCAGCGCCTGGACTAGCGGGGGGGCGGAGACCCAGTACTTC. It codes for CASSAWTSGGAETQYF.

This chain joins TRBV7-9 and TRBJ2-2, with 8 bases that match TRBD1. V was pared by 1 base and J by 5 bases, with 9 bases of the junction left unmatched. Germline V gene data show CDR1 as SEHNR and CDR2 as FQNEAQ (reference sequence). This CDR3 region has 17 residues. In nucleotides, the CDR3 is TGTGCCAGCAGCTTAGGTGCAGGGGGCTGGAAAACCGGGGAGCTGTTTTTT. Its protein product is CASSLGAGGWKTGELFF.